The 4 T cell receptor beta chains reported below all come from one sample, sequenced in a study of blood T cell repertoires in COVID-19. Assay used: immunoSEQ multiplex PCR; TCRdb lists only in-frame clones, some missing. The data contain 100,000 to 150,000 clones, around four fifths of them singletons. Sequenced material: peripheral blood. The receptors originated from a human donor in a cohort sampled during active COVID-19.

Concerning this clone itself: This sample includes further DNA sequences coding for the same CDR3. The chain couples TRBV7-2 to TRBJ1-1; possibly TRBD1 for D (6 bases). Between the trimmed V and J ends, which lost 4 bases and 2 bases, there was a span of 8 bases. The CDR3 runs to 13 residues. The germline V gene encodes CDR1 SGHTA and CDR2 FQGNSA. The CDR3 DNA sequence: TGTGCCAGCAGCTCGGACAGAAACACTGAAGCTTTCTTT. As protein: CASSSDRNTEAFF.

The rearrangement joins TRBV5-8 to TRBJ2-3, with 13 bases that match TRBD2. V was pared by 4 bases and J by 2 bases, with 10 bases of the junction left unmatched. Germline CDR1 and CDR2: SGHTS and YDEGEE. The CDR3 sequence is 18 residues long. The CDR3 spells CASSDGTSGITNTDTQYF. CDR3 DNA: TGTGCCAGCAGCGACGGGACTAGCGGGATCACCAACACAGATACGCAGTATTTT.

This rearrangement joins TRBV5-1 to TRBJ2-2; 8 nucleotides match TRBD1. The V gene's germline CDR1 is SGHRS and CDR2 YFSETQ. Germline trimming cut 2 bases from V and 3 bases from J; bases unmatched to any gene: 6. This CDR3 is 16 amino acids long. The CDR3 here is CASSFDGQGHTGELFF. The CDR3 coding sequence is TGCGCCAGCAGCTTTGATGGACAGGGTCACACCGGGGAGCTGTTTTTT.

The chain has TRBV27 and TRBJ1-1; unclear D gene. CDR1 and CDR2 (germline): MNHEY, SMNVEV (reference sequence). V was pared by 6 bases and J by 0 bases, with 11 bases between. This CDR3 has 14 amino acids. This CDR3 is CASRFTHLNTEAFF. Written as DNA, the CDR3 is TGTGCCAGCAGATTTACTCACTTGAACACTGAAGCTTTCTTT.